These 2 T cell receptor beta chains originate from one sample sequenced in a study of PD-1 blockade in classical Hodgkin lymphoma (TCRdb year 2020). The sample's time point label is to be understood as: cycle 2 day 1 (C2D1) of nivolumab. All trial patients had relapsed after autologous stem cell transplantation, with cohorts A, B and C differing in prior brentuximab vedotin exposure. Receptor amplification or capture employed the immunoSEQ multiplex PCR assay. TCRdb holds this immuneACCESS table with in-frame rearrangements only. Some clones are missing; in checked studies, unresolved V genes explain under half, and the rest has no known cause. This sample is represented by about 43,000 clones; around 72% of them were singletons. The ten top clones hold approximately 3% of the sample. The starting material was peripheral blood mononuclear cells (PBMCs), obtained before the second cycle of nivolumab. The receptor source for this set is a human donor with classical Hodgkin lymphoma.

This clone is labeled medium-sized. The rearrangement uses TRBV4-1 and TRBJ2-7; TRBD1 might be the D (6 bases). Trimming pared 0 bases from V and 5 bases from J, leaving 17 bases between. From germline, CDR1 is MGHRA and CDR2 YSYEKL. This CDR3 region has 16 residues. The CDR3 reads CASSQDDFVQGNEQYF. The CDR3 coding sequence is TGCGCCAGCAGCCAAGATGATTTCGTTCAGGGGAACGAGCAGTACTTC.

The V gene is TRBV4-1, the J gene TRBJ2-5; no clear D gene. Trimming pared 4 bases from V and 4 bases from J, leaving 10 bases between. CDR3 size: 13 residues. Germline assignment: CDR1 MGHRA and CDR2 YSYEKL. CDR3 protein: CASSPAGGETQYF. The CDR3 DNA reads TGCGCCAGCAGCCCCGCCGGTGGAGAGACCCAGTACTTC.